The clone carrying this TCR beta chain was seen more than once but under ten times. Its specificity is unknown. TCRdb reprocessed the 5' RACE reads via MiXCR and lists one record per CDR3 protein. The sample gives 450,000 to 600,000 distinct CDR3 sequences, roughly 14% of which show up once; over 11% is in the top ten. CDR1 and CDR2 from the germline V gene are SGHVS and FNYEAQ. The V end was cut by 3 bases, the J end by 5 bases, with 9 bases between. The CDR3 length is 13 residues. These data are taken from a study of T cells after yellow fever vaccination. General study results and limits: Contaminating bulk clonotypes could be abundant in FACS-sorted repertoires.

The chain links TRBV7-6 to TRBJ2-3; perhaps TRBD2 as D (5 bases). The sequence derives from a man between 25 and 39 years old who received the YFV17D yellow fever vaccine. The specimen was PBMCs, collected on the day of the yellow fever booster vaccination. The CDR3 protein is CASSFAGGDTQYF. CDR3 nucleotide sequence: TGTGCCAGCAGCTTCGCGGGTGGAGATACGCAGTATTTT.